A single sample is the source of the 30 T cell receptor beta chains below, sequenced in a study of regulatory dendritic cells for organ transplantation (dated by TCRdb to between 2016 and 2019). Library preparation was by the immunoSEQ multiplex PCR assay. TCRdb provides this immuneACCESS table in a form limited to in-frame rearrangements. Some clones are lacking; in checked studies, under half of them reflect an unresolved V gene, and why the rest are absent is not known. The sample has 20,000 to 25,000 clones on record, 74% of them singletons. Together, the top ten hold approximately 0.97% of the sample. The sequenced sample consisted of memory CD4+ T cells from blood. Explained via the paper, the cell subset or site label denotes: CD45RO+ memory T cells. The receptor source for this set is a human donor in good health.

The V gene is TRBV7-6, the J gene TRBJ1-2; D might be TRBD1 (5 bases). With 5 bases removed from V and 8 bases from J, the gap between germline ends came to 24 bases. Germline V lookup: CDR1 SGHVS, CDR2 FNYEAQ. The CDR3 totals 16 residues. The CDR3 loop is CASSPGADDPGPGYTF. As DNA, the CDR3 is TGTGCCAGCAGCCCCGGAGCCGACGATCCAGGGCCCGGCTACACCTTC.

V usage is TRBV13 and J usage is TRBJ1-2; 7 nucleotides match TRBD1. Per the germline V gene, CDR1 is PRHDT and CDR2 is FYEKMQ (reference sequence). This CDR3 has 14 residues. V lost 1 base, J lost 2 bases, and 1 base stayed unmatched. CDR3 in amino acids: CASSLVGQNYGYTF. Written as DNA, the CDR3 is TGTGCCAGCAGCTTAGTGGGACAGAACTATGGCTACACCTTC. The whole variable domain, filled in from reference TRBV13 and TRBJ1-2, reads AAGVIQSPRHLIKEKRETATLKCYPIPRHDTVYWYQQGPGQDPQFLISFYEKMQSDKGSIPDRFSAQQFSDYHSELNMSSLELGDSALYFCASSLVGQNYGYTFGSGTRLTVV.

The chain joins TRBV19 to TRBJ2-7; no clear D. This CDR3 is 12 amino acids long. CDR1 is LNHDA and CDR2 is SQIVND in the germline V gene (reference sequence). Trimming pared 5 bases from V and 0 bases from J, leaving 5 bases between. The CDR3 spells CASSSGSYEQYF. In DNA, the CDR3 is TGTGCCAGTAGTTCCGGCTCCTACGAGCAGTACTTC.

V usage is TRBV2 and J usage is TRBJ1-1; perhaps TRBD1 as D (5 bases). V lost 4 bases to trimming and J lost 7 bases, with 13 bases between them. Per the germline V gene, CDR1 is SNHLY and CDR2 is FYNNEI. The CDR3 runs 13 residues. The CDR3 sequence: CASSGPTGIEAFF. The CDR3, as DNA: TGTGCCAGCAGTGGACCTACAGGCATTGAAGCTTTCTTT.

V gene TRBV7-2 combines with J gene TRBJ2-7, with a weak D call TRBD2 (5 bases). Looked up from germline, CDR1 is SGHTA and CDR2 is FQGNSA. Trimming removed 5 bases at V and 5 bases at J, with 13 bases between. There are 13 residues in the CDR3. The CDR3 DNA sequence: TGTGCCAGCAGCCCAGGACCGGGGAACGAGCAGTACTTC. Protein sequence: CASSPGPGNEQYF.

V and J are TRBV7-2 and TRBJ2-5, with D hard to call. Germline V gives CDR1 SGHTA, CDR2 FQGNSA. Trimming took off 2 bases at V and 3 bases at J, with 7 bases between the two ends. This CDR3 spans 13 amino acids. For the CDR3, the DNA is TGTGCCAGCAGCTTATTTCGGGAAGAGACCCAGTACTTC. Translation gives CASSLFREETQYF. The whole variable domain, filled in from reference TRBV7-2 and TRBJ2-5, reads GAGVSQSPSNKVTEKGKDVELRCDPISGHTALYWYRQSLGQGLEFLIYFQGNSAPDKSGLPSDRFSAERTGGSVSTLTIQRTQQEDSAVYLCASSLFREETQYFGPGTRLLVL.

A few counts support this clone. The chain uses TRBV4-1 and TRBJ1-5, with D hard to call. The CDR3 consists of 14 residues. CDR1 is MGHRA and CDR2 is YSYEKL in the germline V gene. Trimming left V 3 bases short and J 3 bases short, with 9 bases between. This CDR3 reads CASSHAGNNQPQHF. The CDR3 coding sequence is TGCGCCAGCAGCCATGCGGGGAACAATCAGCCCCAGCATTTT.

A few counts support this clone. The gene calls are TRBV6-1 and TRBJ2-1; 13 positions match TRBD2. The CDR3 extends over 16 amino acids. Germline CDR1 MNHNS, CDR2 SASEGT. The V segment lost 1 base and the J segment 8 bases; nucleotides outside the gene matches: 5. The CDR3 protein is CASSEGRTSGGDEQFF. DNA of the CDR3: TGTGCCAGCAGTGAAGGTAGGACTAGCGGGGGAGATGAGCAGTTCTTC.

The chain employs TRBV6-5 and TRBJ2-5; the D gene is possibly TRBD2 (6 bases). The CDR3 loop spans 13 amino acids. V was pared by 5 bases and J by 6 bases, with 13 bases between. Germline V gene sequence: CDR1 MNHEY, CDR2 SVGAGI. CDR3 sequence (DNA): TGTGCCAGCAGTCAGACTAGACGCAAGACCCAGTACTTC. This codes for CASSQTRRKTQYF.

The rearrangement uses TRBV7-9 and TRBJ1-4; D is unresolved. CDR3 length: 12 amino acids. CDR1 and CDR2 from the germline V gene are SEHNR and FQNEAQ (reference sequence). V lost 4 bases and J 6 bases, leaving 6 bases between the germline ends. CDR3 loop: CASSSRDEKLFF. In nucleotides, the CDR3 is TGTGCCAGCAGCTCCCGGGATGAAAAACTGTTTTTT.

This chain uses TRBV6-5 with TRBJ1-2, with a possible D match to TRBD1 (6 bases). The germline gives CDR1 MNHEY, CDR2 SVGAGI. The V gene lost 6 bases and the J gene lost 3 bases, with 11 bases spanning the gap. The CDR3 runs 13 residues. CDR3 bases: TGTGCCAGCAGACCAGGGGACCACTATGGCTACACCTTC. This codes for CASRPGDHYGYTF.

The chain combines TRBV7-2 with TRBJ1-5; possible D gene TRBD1, 5 bases. This CDR3 has 14 amino acids. The germline CDR1 and CDR2 sequences are SGHTA and FQGNSA. The V end was cut by 5 bases, the J end by 3 bases, with 11 bases between. CDR3 nucleotide sequence: TGTGCCAGCAGCCGCCAGGGAAACAATCAGCCCCAGCATTTT. It codes for CASSRQGNNQPQHF.

The gene calls are TRBV7-9 and TRBJ2-5; D call uncertain. In germline, CDR1 is SEHNR, CDR2 FQNEAQ (reference sequence). V dropped 4 bases and J dropped 5 bases, with 11 bases sitting between them. This CDR3 comprises 13 residues. The CDR3 DNA is TGTGCCAGCAGCTCGGTAGGAGCTGAGACCCAGTACTTC. Amino acid sequence: CASSSVGAETQYF.

The CDR3 sequence is CASSPRDSNQPQHF. In DNA form, the CDR3 reads TGTGCCAGCAGTCCCCGGGACAGTAATCAGCCCCAGCATTTT. The rearrangement uses TRBV27 and TRBJ1-5; 7 nucleotides agree with TRBD1. CDR1 and CDR2 (germline): MNHEY, SMNVEV (reference sequence). CDR3 length equals 14 residues. Unmatched junction bases numbered 5, after V lost 5 bases and J lost 4 bases.

Concerning this clone itself: Other DNA sequences in this sample translate to the same CDR3. The V gene is TRBV7-2, the J gene TRBJ1-6, with 11 bases that match TRBD1. This CDR3 contains 16 residues. V dropped 5 bases and J dropped 8; count of bases not matched to a gene: 8. Germline V lookup: CDR1 SGHTA, CDR2 FQGNSA. The CDR3 DNA follows: TGTGCCAGCAGCCTAAGGACAGGGGGCGGTGATTCACCCCTCCACTTT. This sequence encodes CASSLRTGGGDSPLHF. The full variable domain, completed using reference TRBV7-2 and TRBJ1-6, is GAGVSQSPSNKVTEKGKDVELRCDPISGHTALYWYRQSLGQGLEFLIYFQGNSAPDKSGLPSDRFSAERTGGSVSTLTIQRTQQEDSAVYLCASSLRTGGGDSPLHFGNGTRLTVT.

This clone was recorded only once. The J gene is TRBJ2-3, the V gene TRBV5-6; D not certain. CDR1 and CDR2 from the germline V gene are SGHDT and YYEEEE. Trimming cost V 4 bases and J 3 bases, with 9 bases left between them. This CDR3 has 13 amino acids. Here the CDR3 reads CASSLMRTDTQYF. The DNA of the CDR3 is TGTGCCAGCAGCCTGATGCGTACAGATACGCAGTATTTT. The entire variable domain, with the rest obtained from reference TRBV5-6 and TRBJ2-3, is as follows: DAGVTQSPTHLIKTRGQQVTLRCSPKSGHDTVSWYQQALGQGPQFIFQYYEEEERQRGNFPDRFSGHQFPNYSSELNVNALLLGDSALYLCASSLMRTDTQYFGPGTRLTVL.

The chain couples TRBV11-3 to TRBJ2-7, with 8 nucleotides matching TRBD1. The V and J ends lost 4 bases and 7 bases, in that order; junction bases with no gene match: 9. The CDR3 totals 14 residues. Germline CDR1 is SGHNT and CDR2 is YENEEA. CDR3 sequence: CASSSTGTGGEQYF. The CDR3 DNA sequence: TGTGCCAGCAGCTCGACCGGGACAGGAGGGGAGCAGTACTTC.

The genes are TRBV11-3 and TRBJ2-2; D is undetermined. V lost 2 bases and J 1 base, leaving 8 bases between the germline ends. This CDR3 is 15 amino acids long. The germline V gene encodes CDR1 SGHNT and CDR2 YENEEA. CDR3 region: CASSLRSRNTGELFF. The CDR3, as DNA: TGTGCCAGCAGCTTAAGAAGTAGGAACACCGGGGAGCTGTTTTTT.

This clone has only one observation. The CDR3 bases are TGCGCCAGCAGCCGAGATCACAGGGGGAGTGAAAAACTGTTTTTT. Protein sequence: CASSRDHRGSEKLFF. V is TRBV4-1 and J is TRBJ1-4, with 8 bases that match TRBD1. After removal of 4 bases from V and 7 bases from J, the junction contained 8 bases not matched to a gene. This CDR3 is built from 15 residues. CDR1 MGHRA and CDR2 YSYEKL come from the germline V gene.

J is TRBJ2-5 and V is TRBV5-1; 8 nucleotides align to TRBD2. The CDR3 is made up of 14 amino acids. CDR1 is SGHRS, CDR2 YFSETQ, per germline. The V segment lost 4 bases and the J segment 2 bases; nucleotides outside the gene matches: 4. Here the CDR3 reads CASSPGGEQETQYF. The CDR3 coding sequence is TGCGCCAGCAGCCCGGGGGGGGAACAAGAGACCCAGTACTTC.

The gene calls are TRBV7-8 and TRBJ2-1; the D gene is possibly TRBD1 (5 bases). The CDR3 has 15 amino acids. The V gene lost 7 bases and the J gene lost 2 bases, with 15 bases spanning the gap. Germline V gives CDR1 SGHVS, CDR2 FQNEAQ. CDR3 bases: TGTGCCAGCATACTCAATGCAGGGACCTACAATGAGCAGTTCTTC. This codes for CASILNAGTYNEQFF.

The V and J genes are TRBV19 and TRBJ1-5, with TRBD1 matching 8 bases. With 8 bases clipped from V and 0 bases from J, the junction kept 18 bases outside the gene matches. The germline gives CDR1 LNHDA, CDR2 SQIVND (reference sequence). This CDR3 spans 19 amino acids. The CDR3 DNA is TGTGCCAGTTACCATGGGACAGGACCCCCTACTTATAGCAATCAGCCCCAGCATTTT. Encoded protein: CASYHGTGPPTYSNQPQHF.

The rearrangement links TRBV7-3 to TRBJ1-1; 7 positions match TRBD1. The CDR3 loop spans 15 amino acids. Germline loops: CDR1 SGHTA, CDR2 FQGTGA. Trimming cost V 2 bases and J 6 bases; bases outside gene matches: 9. CDR3 in amino acids: CASSLGSNRGAEAFF. CDR3 sequence (DNA): TGTGCCAGCAGCTTAGGGTCCAACAGGGGCGCTGAAGCTTTCTTT.

The table lists this clone with a few counts. This rearrangement joins TRBV1 to TRBJ1-5; the table names TRBD1, a call not compared with the DNA. TRBV1 is termed a pseudogene. The CDR3 has 20 residues. Here the CDR3 DNA reads TGCACCAGCAGCCAAAACCGAAGGGACAGGCCTCACTGGGGCAATCAGCCCCAGCATTTT. This gives the protein CTSSQNRRDRPHWGNQPQHF.

J is TRBJ2-7 and V is TRBV19; 9 bases map to TRBD1. The CDR3 loop spans 16 amino acids. Germline CDR1 reads LNHDA; CDR2 reads SQIVND (reference sequence). The trim removed 5 bases at V and 6 bases at J, leaving 14 bases unmatched. CDR3 amino acids: CASSRRGTGQTIEQYF. CDR3 coding DNA: TGTGCCAGTAGTCGCAGGGGGACAGGGCAAACTATCGAGCAGTACTTC.

The chain couples TRBV4-2 to TRBJ2-5; TRBD2 agrees at 14 bases. After removal of 1 base from V and 1 base from J, the junction contained 2 bases not matched to a gene. The CDR3 length is 17 residues. CDR1 is LGHNA, CDR2 YNFKEQ, per germline. The CDR3 DNA follows: TGTGCCAGCAGCCAAGGGGGACTAGCGGGGGTCCAAGAGACCCAGTACTTC. Protein sequence: CASSQGGLAGVQETQYF.

This clone was detected only a few times. The V and J genes are TRBV4-1 and TRBJ2-5, with 8 bases fitting TRBD2. The length of the CDR3 is 17 residues. Germline CDR1 is MGHRA and CDR2 is YSYEKL. Unmatched junction bases numbered 14, after V lost 4 bases and J lost 4 bases. The CDR3 nucleotides are TGCGCCAGCAGCCTTACCCTTTCGGGGCGGGGGGTAGAGACCCAGTACTTC. This encodes CASSLTLSGRGVETQYF.

V and J are TRBV12-5 and TRBJ2-1, with a tentative D call TRBD1 (6 bases). The V end was cut by 5 bases, the J end by 5 bases, with 19 bases between. The V gene's germline CDR1 is LGHNT and CDR2 FRNRAP. CDR3 length: 16 residues. CDR3 in amino acids: CASGPGRRGGHNEQFF. CDR3 coding DNA: TGTGCTAGTGGTCCGGGACGGCGAGGGGGTCACAATGAGCAGTTCTTC.

V usage is TRBV5-1 and J usage is TRBJ2-5; 9 nucleotides line up with TRBD1. This CDR3 is 22 amino acids long. Germline lookup yields CDR1 SGHRS and CDR2 YFSETQ. V was clipped by 4 bases and J by 2 bases; unmatched bases: 27. The CDR3 coding sequence is TGCGCCAGCAGCAGGAGACCTCCGGGACAGGGCGTAGGCGGGGCGTTACAAGAGACCCAGTACTTC. Translating it yields CASSRRPPGQGVGGALQETQYF.

The J gene is TRBJ2-5, the V gene TRBV6-1, with TRBD2 identical over 7 bases. Trimming removed 7 bases from V and 5 bases from J; junction bases left unmatched: 7. In germline, CDR1 is MNHNS, CDR2 SASEGT. This CDR3 region has 13 residues. The CDR3 loop reads CASTRQGGETQYF. CDR3 nucleotides: TGTGCCAGCACGCGGCAGGGAGGGGAGACCCAGTACTTC.